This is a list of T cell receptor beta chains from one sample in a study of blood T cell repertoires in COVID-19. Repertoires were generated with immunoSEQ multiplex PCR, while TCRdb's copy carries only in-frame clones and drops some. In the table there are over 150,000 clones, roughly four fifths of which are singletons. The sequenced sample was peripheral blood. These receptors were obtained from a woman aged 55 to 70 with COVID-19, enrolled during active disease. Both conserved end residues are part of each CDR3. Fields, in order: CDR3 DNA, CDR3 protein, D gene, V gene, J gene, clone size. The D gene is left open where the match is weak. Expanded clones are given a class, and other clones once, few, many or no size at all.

cdr3_nt: TGTGCCAGCCGTGGAGGGGAGGTTGGATCACCCCTCCACTTT
cdr3_aa: CASRGGEVGSPLHF
d_call: .
v_call: TRBV27
j_call: TRBJ1-6
clone_size: .

cdr3_nt: TGTGCCAGCAGTTCTCGGGACAGGGTTTTCAACACCATATATTTT
cdr3_aa: CASSSRDRVFNTIYF
d_call: TRBD1
v_call: TRBV7-8
j_call: TRBJ1-3
clone_size: .

cdr3_nt: TGTGCCAGCAGCTTTGCCAGAAGCTATGGCTACACCTTC
cdr3_aa: CASSFARSYGYTF
d_call: .
v_call: TRBV11-2
j_call: TRBJ1-2
clone_size: .

cdr3_nt: TGTGCCAGCAGCCAAGCTACGGCAGGGGGATTTGAAAAACTGTTTTTT
cdr3_aa: CASSQATAGGFEKLFF
d_call: TRBD1
v_call: TRBV3-1/TRBV3-2
j_call: TRBJ1-4
clone_size: few

cdr3_nt: TGTGCCAGCAGTCAAACAGGGTTTGGCTACACCTTC
cdr3_aa: CASSQTGFGYTF
d_call: .
v_call: TRBV6-5
j_call: TRBJ1-2
clone_size: .

cdr3_nt: TGTGCCATCAGCACCGGGACAGGGTCCCTCCACTTT
cdr3_aa: CAISTGTGSLHF
d_call: TRBD1
v_call: TRBV10-3
j_call: TRBJ1-6
clone_size: few

cdr3_nt: TGTGCCAGCAGCCAAGCCGGAACAGGGGCTGGCGGCTACACCTTC
cdr3_aa: CASSQAGTGAGGYTF
d_call: TRBD1
v_call: TRBV3-1/TRBV3-2
j_call: TRBJ1-2
clone_size: .

cdr3_nt: TGTGCCAGTAGTCTACAGCCCCAGCATTTT
cdr3_aa: CASSLQPQHF
d_call: .
v_call: TRBV19
j_call: TRBJ1-5
clone_size: .

cdr3_nt: TGTGCCAGCAGCTTGTTTTTCGGGTCGAACACCGGGGAGCTGTTTTTT
cdr3_aa: CASSLFFGSNTGELFF
d_call: .
v_call: TRBV5-5
j_call: TRBJ2-2
clone_size: once

cdr3_nt: TGTGCCAGCAGTCCGAGCTACAATGAGCAGTTCTTC
cdr3_aa: CASSPSYNEQFF
d_call: .
v_call: TRBV6-5
j_call: TRBJ2-1
clone_size: .

cdr3_nt: TGTGCCAGCAGTGAGGCGGCAGGGAAGTTCTTC
cdr3_aa: CASSEAAGKFF
d_call: .
v_call: TRBV2
j_call: TRBJ2-1
clone_size: .

cdr3_nt: TGTGCCAGCAGCCAAGCGGTAGGGGGCGAGGCTGAAGCTTTCTTT
cdr3_aa: CASSQAVGGEAEAFF
d_call: TRBD1
v_call: TRBV3-1/TRBV3-2
j_call: TRBJ1-1
clone_size: .

cdr3_nt: TGCGCCAGCACCTTAGGGGCTAGCGCTGTAGGGAATGAGCAGTTCTTC
cdr3_aa: CASTLGASAVGNEQFF
d_call: .
v_call: TRBV5-1
j_call: TRBJ2-1
clone_size: .

cdr3_nt: TGTGCCAGCAGCCAGGCAGGGTCTGGAAACACCATATATTTT
cdr3_aa: CASSQAGSGNTIYF
d_call: .
v_call: TRBV14
j_call: TRBJ1-3
clone_size: .

cdr3_nt: TGTGCCATCAGTGGACTAGCGGGGGGGTATCGCTACAATGAGCAGTTCTTC
cdr3_aa: CAISGLAGGYRYNEQFF
d_call: TRBD2
v_call: TRBV10-3
j_call: TRBJ2-1
clone_size: .

cdr3_nt: TGTGCCATCAGTAGGGGGACAGGGGTACAAGAGACCCAGTACTTC
cdr3_aa: CAISRGTGVQETQYF
d_call: TRBD1
v_call: TRBV10-3
j_call: TRBJ2-5
clone_size: .